This TCR beta chain was recovered during a study of identifying expanded T cells in peripheral blood. Study-level findings and limits: Across healthy donors, higher total template counts meant significantly greater approximately two-week count variance.

V lost 1 base and J lost 4; bases outside the gene matches: 8. The CDR3 runs to 17 residues. Germline V lookup: CDR1 LGHNA, CDR2 YNFKEQ. This clone came up once. Its matching antigen is unknown. Here immunoSEQ multiplex PCR was the method, and the copy in TCRdb shows in-frame clones only, minus some. The table includes tens of thousands of clones, roughly 84% detected once. This sequence joins TRBV4-2 and TRBJ2-3; 10 positions agree with TRBD2. The receptor was isolated from a person aged 18 to 70 in good health. Sample: blood. The CDR3 nucleotides read TGTGCCAGCAGCCAAGGGACTAGCGGAACTGTCGCAGATACGCAGTATTTT. Protein product: CASSQGTSGTVADTQYF.